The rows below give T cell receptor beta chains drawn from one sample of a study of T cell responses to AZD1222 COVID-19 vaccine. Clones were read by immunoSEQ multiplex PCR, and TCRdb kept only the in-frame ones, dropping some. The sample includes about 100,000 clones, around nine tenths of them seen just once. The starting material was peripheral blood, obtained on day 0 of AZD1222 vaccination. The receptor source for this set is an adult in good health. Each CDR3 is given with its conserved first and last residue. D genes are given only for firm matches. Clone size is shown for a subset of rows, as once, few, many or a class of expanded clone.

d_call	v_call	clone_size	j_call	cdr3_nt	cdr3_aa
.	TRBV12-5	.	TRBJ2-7	TGTGCTAGTGGCCAGGACACGCGAATTCCCTACGAGCAGTACTTC	CASGQDTRIPYEQYF
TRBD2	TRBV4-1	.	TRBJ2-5	TGCGCCAGCAGCCAAGATAGGTCGGGGGGGGCTCAAGAGACCCAGTACTTC	CASSQDRSGGAQETQYF
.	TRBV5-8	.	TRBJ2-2	TGTGCCAGCAGAGTGTTTCAAAACACCGGGGAGCTGTTTTTT	CASRVFQNTGELFF
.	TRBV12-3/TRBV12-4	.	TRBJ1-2	TGTGCCAGCAGTTCACTCACGGGCTATGGCTACACCTTC	CASSSLTGYGYTF
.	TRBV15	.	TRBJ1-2	TGTGCCACCAGCAGAGATAGGGCCCGGGATGGCTACACCTTC	CATSRDRARDGYTF
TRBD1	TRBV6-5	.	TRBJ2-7	TGTGCCAGCAGTAGGGAACGGACAGGGCCCTACGAGCAGTACTTC	CASSRERTGPYEQYF
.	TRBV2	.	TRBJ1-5	TGTGCCAGCAGTGGGACGTTTCTAAATCAGCCCCAGCATTTT	CASSGTFLNQPQHF
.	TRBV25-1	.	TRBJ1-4	TGTGCCAGCACAGGGGAACGCGGTGAAAAACTGTTTTTT	CASTGERGEKLFF
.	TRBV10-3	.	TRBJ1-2	TGTGCCATCAGTGAGTCGAATGCAGGTCCCTATGGCTACACCTTC	CAISESNAGPYGYTF
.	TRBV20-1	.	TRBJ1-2	TGCAGTGCTAGTCCGACGGGGCCGTCGGGCTACACCTTC	CSASPTGPSGYTF
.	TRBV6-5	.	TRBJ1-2	TGTGCCAGCAGTTACTCCGTCAGCCTAACCGACTATGGCTACACCTTC	CASSYSVSLTDYGYTF
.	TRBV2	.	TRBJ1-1	TGTGCCAGCGGAGGTAGGGGGGCAGGTGGAGCTTTCTTT	CASGGRGAGGAFF
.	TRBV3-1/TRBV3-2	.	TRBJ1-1	TGTGCCAGCAGCCACGCTAGGGCCGACACTGAAGCTTTCTTT	CASSHARADTEAFF
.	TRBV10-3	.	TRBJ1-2	TGTGCCATCAGTCCGGATAGGACCAGCGGAGGCTACACCTTC	CAISPDRTSGGYTF
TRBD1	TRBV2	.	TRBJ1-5	TGTGCCAGCAACCCGGACAGGGGGCAAGGTCAGCCCCAGCATTTT	CASNPDRGQGQPQHF
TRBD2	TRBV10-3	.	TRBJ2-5	TGTGCCATCAGACAGGGACTAGCGGGGGCCCTCCAAGAGACCCAGTACTTC	CAIRQGLAGALQETQYF
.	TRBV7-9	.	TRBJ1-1	TGTGCCAGCAGCCCCGGGGCAGGCCTGAACACTGAAGCTTTCTTT	CASSPGAGLNTEAFF
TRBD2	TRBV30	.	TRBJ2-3	TGTGCCTGGAGTGCGGGGGGTACAGATACGCAGTATTTT	CAWSAGGTDTQYF
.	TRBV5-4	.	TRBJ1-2	TGTGCCAGCAGCGCAAGACAGACCCCCCAAACTGGTGGCTACACCTTC	CASSARQTPQTGGYTF
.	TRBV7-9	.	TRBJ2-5	TGTGCCAGCAGCCCAGGGTTTTCCCGCCGGACAGCCTCCCAAGAGACCCAGTACTTC	CASSPGFSRRTASQETQYF
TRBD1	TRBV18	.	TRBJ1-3	TGTGCCAGCTCACCCGACAGGGCTGGAAACACCATATATTTT	CASSPDRAGNTIYF
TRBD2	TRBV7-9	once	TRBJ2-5	TGTGCCAGCAGCTCGGGACTAGCCAAAGAGACCCAGTACTTC	CASSSGLAKETQYF
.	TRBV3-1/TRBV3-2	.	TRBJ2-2	TGTGCCAGCAGCCAAGGGGGGTATACTAGTTGGCGGAGGAGGGTCGGGGAGCTGTTTTTT	CASSQGGYTSWRRRVGELFF
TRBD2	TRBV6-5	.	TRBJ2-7	TGTGCCAGCAGTAGGACTAGCGGGGGCTACGAGCAGTACTTC	CASSRTSGGYEQYF
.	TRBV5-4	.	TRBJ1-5	TGTGCCAGCAGCTTGGGCACCAATCAGCCCCAGCATTTT	CASSLGTNQPQHF
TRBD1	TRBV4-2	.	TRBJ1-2	TGTGCCAGCAGCCAGGACAGGGGGGAGTACTATGGCTACACCTTC	CASSQDRGEYYGYTF
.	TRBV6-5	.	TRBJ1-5	TGTGCCAGCAGTCAGGACGGGACCCTCCAGCATTTT	CASSQDGTLQHF
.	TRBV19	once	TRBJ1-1	TGTGCCAGTAGTTCGACAGTGAACACTGAAGCTTTCTTT	CASSSTVNTEAFF
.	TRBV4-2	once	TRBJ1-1	TGTGCCAGCAGCCAAGAAGGTCTTGAAGCTTTCTTT	CASSQEGLEAFF
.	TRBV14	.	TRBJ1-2	TGTGCCAGCAGCCAAGAGTCGGTACGGTACTATGGCTACACCTTC	CASSQESVRYYGYTF
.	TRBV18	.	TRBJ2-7	TGTGCCAGCTCACCAAGGTCAGGGGCGGACTACGAGCAGTACTTC	CASSPRSGADYEQYF
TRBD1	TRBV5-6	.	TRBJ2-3	TGTGCCAGCAGCACCGGGACAGGGTCTCCAGATACGCAGTATTTT	CASSTGTGSPDTQYF
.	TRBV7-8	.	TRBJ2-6	TGTGCCAGCAGCTCCGATTCCTCTGGGGCCAACGTCCTGACTTTC	CASSSDSSGANVLTF
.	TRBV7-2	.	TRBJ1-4	TGTGCCAGCAGCTTAGCGACAGGTGGTGAAAAACTGTTTTTT	CASSLATGGEKLFF
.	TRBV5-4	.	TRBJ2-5	TGTGCCAGCAGCCCCAATGTGGGGGGGCGGGAGACCCAGTACTTC	CASSPNVGGRETQYF
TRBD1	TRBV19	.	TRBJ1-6	TGTGCCAGTAGGACAGGGAATAATTCACCCCTCCACTTT	CASRTGNNSPLHF
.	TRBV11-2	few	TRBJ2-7	TGTGCCAGCAGCTTACGACGGAATTCCTACGAGCAGTACTTC	CASSLRRNSYEQYF
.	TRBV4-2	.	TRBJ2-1	TGTGCCAGCAGCCAAAACTCGGGGCGGGCCTCCTACAATGAGCAGTTCTTC	CASSQNSGRASYNEQFF
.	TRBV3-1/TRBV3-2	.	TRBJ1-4	TGTGCCAGCAGCCACGGGGGTACGAGTGAAAAACTGTTTTTT	CASSHGGTSEKLFF
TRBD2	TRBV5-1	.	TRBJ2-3	TGCGCCAGCAGCTTGGACGCGGGGGGTCGCTCAGATACGCAGTATTTT	CASSLDAGGRSDTQYF
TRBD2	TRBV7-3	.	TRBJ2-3	TGTGCCAGCAGCACTAGCGGGTCTAGCACAGATACGCAGTATTTT	CASSTSGSSTDTQYF
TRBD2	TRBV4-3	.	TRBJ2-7	TGCGCCAGCAGTCCATTCCTAGCGGGGGGAACCACCTACGAGCAGTACTTC	CASSPFLAGGTTYEQYF
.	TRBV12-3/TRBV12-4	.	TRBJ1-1	TGTGCCAGCAGCCCGGGGAGGGACACTGAAGCTTTCTTT	CASSPGRDTEAFF